This is a list of T cell receptor beta chains from one sample in a study of technical replicates of blood from a handful of donors. Libraries were prepared by immunoSEQ multiplex PCR; TCRdb keeps only in-frame clonotypes and omits some of them. The data contain around 68,000 clones, roughly 89% of them seen just once; the ten biggest clones take up about 0.36%. Sequences were obtained from T cells isolated from PBMCs. The receptors were gathered from a human donor in good health. Some clones in this sample may be carry-over from other donors' samples. Each CDR3 is given with its conserved first and last residue. A D gene is named only where the DNA matches it firmly. Clone size, where shown, is once, few, many, or a class for clones that have expanded.

J gene | CDR3 length | V gene | clone size | D gene | CDR3 protein | CDR3 DNA
TRBJ2-3 | 14 | TRBV27 | . | . | CASSFDRGIDTQYF | TGTGCCAGCAGTTTTGACCGGGGGATAGATACGCAGTATTTT
TRBJ2-3 | 17 | TRBV27 | once | TRBD1 | CASSLLDRGRLADTQYF | TGTGCCAGCAGTTTATTGGACAGGGGGCGGTTGGCAGATACGCAGTATTTT
TRBJ1-5 | 15 | TRBV2 | few | . | CASTRWGRSNQPQHF | TGTGCCAGCACCCGTTGGGGCAGAAGCAATCAGCCCCAGCATTTT
TRBJ2-7 | 16 | TRBV6-1 | . | TRBD1 | CASSDFSLGQGDEQYF | TGTGCCAGCAGTGACTTTTCCTTGGGTCAGGGGGACGAGCAGTACTTC
TRBJ2-3 | 15 | TRBV9 | once | . | CASSVAGANTDTQYF | TGTGCCAGCAGCGTTGCTGGGGCCAACACAGATACGCAGTATTTT
TRBJ2-5 | 13 | TRBV5-1 | . | . | CASSLASWETQYF | TGCGCCAGCAGCTTAGCTAGCTGGGAGACCCAGTACTTC
TRBJ2-5 | 16 | TRBV5-4 | . | TRBD2 | CASSFRLAGLQETQYF | TGTGCCAGCAGCTTTCGACTAGCGGGACTCCAAGAGACCCAGTACTTC
TRBJ1-1 | 15 | TRBV15 | . | TRBD1 | CATSGDRGKGTEAFF | TGTGCCACCAGCGGGGACAGGGGCAAGGGAACTGAAGCTTTCTTT
TRBJ1-4 | 15 | TRBV27 | . | . | CASSLLGGPNEKLFF | TGTGCCAGCAGTTTATTGGGGGGGCCTAATGAAAAACTGTTTTTT
TRBJ2-7 | 15 | TRBV30 | . | . | CAWSPAFGLSYEQYF | TGTGCCTGGAGCCCGGCCTTCGGACTCTCCTACGAGCAGTACTTC
TRBJ2-3 | 14 | TRBV11-2 | . | . | CASKGLAYTDTQYF | TGTGCCAGCAAGGGACTGGCCTACACAGATACGCAGTATTTT
TRBJ1-1 | 14 | TRBV6-4 | few | . | CASRATGENTEAFF | TGTGCCAGCAGGGCGACAGGAGAGAACACTGAAGCTTTCTTT
TRBJ2-3 | 14 | TRBV19 | . | . | CASSIDIYTDTQYF | TGTGCCAGTAGTATAGACATCTACACAGATACGCAGTATTTT
TRBJ2-7 | 15 | TRBV25-1 | . | . | CASSDFNRGIYEQYF | TGTGCCAGCAGTGATTTCAACCGAGGGATCTACGAGCAGTACTTC
TRBJ2-7 | 13 | TRBV4-1 | . | . | CASSQERGYEQYF | TGCGCCAGCAGCCAAGAAAGGGGGTACGAGCAGTACTTC
TRBJ1-4 | 14 | TRBV5-1 | . | TRBD1 | CASSPGQTGEKLFF | TGCGCCAGCAGCCCGGGACAGACAGGCGAAAAACTGTTTTTT
TRBJ1-2 | 14 | TRBV9 | . | TRBD1 | CTSSGGQGIYGYTF | TGTACCAGCAGCGGAGGACAGGGGATCTATGGCTACACCTTC
TRBJ1-2 | 14 | TRBV10-3 | . | . | CAISESGADYGYTF | TGTGCCATCAGTGAGTCAGGGGCAGATTATGGCTACACCTTC
TRBJ1-5 | 19 | TRBV19 | . | . | CASTEGWAASPYSNQPQHF | TGTGCCAGTACCGAGGGTTGGGCAGCCTCGCCATATAGCAATCAGCCCCAGCATTTT
TRBJ1-1 | 13 | TRBV6-4 | . | . | CASSGEMNTEAFF | TGTGCCAGCAGCGGGGAGATGAACACTGAAGCTTTCTTT
TRBJ2-3 | 16 | TRBV14 | . | TRBD1 | CASSQPTGVGADTQYF | TGTGCCAGCAGCCAACCGACAGGGGTGGGCGCAGATACGCAGTATTTT
TRBJ1-4 | 15 | TRBV9 | . | . | CASSQGGGQVEKLFF | TGTGCCAGCAGCCAAGGGGGGGGGCAAGTTGAAAAACTGTTTTTT
TRBJ1-1 | 14 | TRBV11-2 | . | . | CASSPRGNDTEAFF | TGTGCCAGCAGCCCGAGGGGGAATGACACTGAAGCTTTCTTT
TRBJ1-2 | 12 | TRBV19 | . | . | CASSMRGQGYTF | TGTGCCAGTAGTATGCGGGGGCAAGGCTACACCTTC
TRBJ1-1 | 12 | TRBV7-6 | . | . | CASSLAVAEAFF | TGTGCCAGCAGCTTAGCAGTGGCCGAAGCTTTCTTT
TRBJ1-3 | 15 | TRBV18 | . | . | CASSPGRTAGNTIYF | TGTGCCAGCTCACCCGGACGGACAGCCGGAAACACCATATATTTT
TRBJ2-7 | 13 | TRBV6-1 | . | . | CASWGGGAYEQYF | TGTGCCAGCTGGGGAGGGGGAGCTTACGAGCAGTACTTC
TRBJ2-3 | 13 | TRBV7-6 | . | . | CASSRTSTDTQYF | TGTGCCAGCAGCAGAACTAGCACAGATACGCAGTATTTT
TRBJ2-2 | 22 | TRBV7-6 | . | TRBD1 | CASSSELERDRGERANTGELFF | TGTGCCAGCAGCTCAGAATTGGAACGGGACAGGGGGGAAAGGGCGAACACCGGGGAGCTGTTTTTT
TRBJ2-2 | 13 | TRBV10-3 | . | . | CAIRVSNTGELFF | TGTGCCATCCGGGTCTCGAACACCGGGGAGCTGTTTTTT
TRBJ1-5 | 12 | TRBV6-1 | once | TRBD1 | CARRQGDQPQHF | TGTGCCAGACGACAGGGGGATCAGCCCCAGCATTTT
TRBJ2-1 | 17 | TRBV4-2 | . | TRBD2 | CASSHPGLAGVEDEQFF | TGTGCCAGCAGTCATCCGGGACTAGCGGGAGTTGAAGATGAGCAGTTCTTC
TRBJ2-2 | 15 | TRBV4-1 | . | . | CASSQDYSRGGELFF | TGCGCCAGCAGCCAAGATTATTCCAGGGGCGGGGAGCTGTTTTTT
TRBJ2-7 | 13 | TRBV19 | once | TRBD2 | CASSGGDSYEQYF | TGTGCCAGTAGCGGGGGGGACTCCTACGAGCAGTACTTC
TRBJ2-7 | 14 | TRBV5-1 | . | . | CASSLDRDTYEQYF | TGCGCCAGCAGCTTGGACAGGGACACCTACGAGCAGTACTTC
TRBJ1-1 | 13 | TRBV19 | . | TRBD1 | CASSGTVNTEAFF | TGTGCCAGTTCCGGGACAGTGAACACTGAAGCTTTCTTT
TRBJ1-6 | 16 | TRBV5-1 | . | . | CASSSYGGLDNSPLHF | TGCGCCAGCAGCTCCTACGGGGGGCTGGATAATTCACCCCTCCACTTT
TRBJ2-7 | 15 | TRBV5-4 | . | . | CASSIPMGAEYEQYF | TGTGCCAGCAGCATCCCAATGGGGGCAGAATACGAGCAGTACTTC
TRBJ1-2 | 14 | TRBV30 | . | TRBD1 | CAWNPTGLLYGYTF | TGTGCCTGGAACCCGACAGGGCTTCTCTATGGCTACACCTTC
TRBJ2-3 | 13 | TRBV9 | . | . | CASSGHPGDTQYF | TGTGCCAGCAGCGGTCACCCAGGGGATACGCAGTATTTT